The 19 T cell receptor beta chains below all came from one sample that was sequenced in a study of blood T cell repertoires in COVID-19. Generated by immunoSEQ multiplex PCR, the TCRdb table keeps only in-frame clones and is missing some. The data contain tens of thousands of clones, less than 85% of them seen just once; the ten biggest clones take up less than 6%. The sequencing sample was made of peripheral blood. These receptors all come from a human donor in a cohort sampled during active COVID-19.

A single count supports this clone. The V gene is TRBV7-8, the J gene TRBJ1-1, with D uncertain. Germline assignment: CDR1 SGHVS and CDR2 FQNEAQ. Trimming stripped 5 bases from V and 6 bases from J, with 16 bases between. This CDR3 is 14 amino acids long. The CDR3 spells CASSPGQASPEAFF. The CDR3 DNA reads TGTGCCAGCAGCCCAGGCCAGGCTTCCCCTGAAGCTTTCTTT.

This sequence joins TRBV10-3 and TRBJ2-1, with 13 nucleotides matching TRBD2. The V segment lost 4 bases and the J segment 6 bases; nucleotides outside the gene matches: 0. Germline V gene data show CDR1 as ENHRY and CDR2 as SYGVKD. The CDR3 spans 14 residues. CDR3: CAISGTSGSNEQFF. For the CDR3, the DNA is TGTGCCATCAGTGGGACTAGCGGGAGCAATGAGCAGTTCTTC.

The chain is built from TRBV7-6 and TRBJ1-1; TRBD1 agrees at 7 bases. V trimming: 4 bases; J trimming: 6 bases; junction bases outside the gene matches: 11. Germline V lookup: CDR1 SGHVS, CDR2 FNYEAQ. The CDR3 extends over 15 amino acids. CDR3 DNA: TGTGCCAGCAGCTCCTACAGGGGAGTGAATGCTGAAGCTTTCTTT. Protein: CASSSYRGVNAEAFF.

This clone was counted between two and nine times. The rearrangement uses TRBV7-6 and TRBJ1-2, with TRBD1 as a possible D gene (5 bases). The CDR3 covers 12 residues. Germline V gene data show CDR1 as SGHVS and CDR2 as FNYEAQ. Trimming took 5 bases from V and 5 from J, leaving 9 bases between them. The CDR3 region is CASSQGPYGYTF. In nucleotides, the CDR3 is TGTGCCAGCAGCCAGGGTCCGTATGGCTACACCTTC. The whole variable domain, remainder taken from reference TRBV7-6 and TRBJ1-2, is GAGVSQSPRYKVTKRGQDVALRCDPISGHVSLYWYRQALGQGPEFLTYFNYEAQQDKSGLPNDRFSAERPEGSISTLTIQRTEQRDSAMYRCASSQGPYGYTFGSGTRLTVV.

The CDR3 region has the DNA TGTGCCAGCAGTAATCAGGGAATAGGCAATCAGCCCCAGCATTTT. As protein: CASSNQGIGNQPQHF. The V and J genes are TRBV2 and TRBJ1-5; the D gene is possibly TRBD1 (5 bases). Germline lookup yields CDR1 SNHLY and CDR2 FYNNEI. Trimming shortened V by 5 bases and J by 2 bases, and 13 bases separated the two germline ends. This CDR3 has 15 residues. Looking up the rest from reference TRBV2 and TRBJ1-5 gives the full variable domain: EPEVTQTPSHQVTQMGQEVILRCVPISNHLYFYWYRQILGQKVEFLVSFYNNEISEKSEIFDDQFSVERPDGSNFTLKIRSTKLEDSAMYFCASSNQGIGNQPQHFGDGTRLSIL.

The chain is built from TRBV18 and TRBJ2-1; the match to TRBD2 covers 8 bases. This CDR3 is 18 amino acids long. Germline CDR1 and CDR2: KGHSH and LQKENI. Trimming cost V 6 bases and J 4 bases; bases outside gene matches: 17. The CDR3: CASSRNHVQRGNYNEQFF. The DNA for the CDR3 is TGTGCCAGCTCGCGCAACCATGTCCAGCGGGGGAATTACAATGAGCAGTTCTTC.

The CDR3 protein is CASSPKTSTYEQYF. CDR3 DNA: TGTGCCAGCTCACCTAAGACTAGCACATACGAGCAGTACTTC. V usage is TRBV18 and J usage is TRBJ2-7, with 7 bases lining up with TRBD2. The CDR3 is 14 amino acids. Germline lookup yields CDR1 KGHSH and CDR2 LQKENI. V trimming: 3 bases; J trimming: 4 bases; junction bases outside the gene matches: 6. Complete variable domain (other parts from reference TRBV18 and TRBJ2-7): NAGVMQNPRHLVRRRGQEARLRCSPMKGHSHVYWYRQLPEEGLKFMVYLQKENIIDESGMPKERFSAEFPKEGPSILRIQQVVRGDSAAYFCASSPKTSTYEQYFGPGTRLTVT.

The J gene is TRBJ1-5, the V gene TRBV2; D gene uncertain. The germline V and J ends were trimmed by 1 base and 4 bases, with 8 bases remaining between them. Germline V lookup: CDR1 SNHLY, CDR2 FYNNEI. There are 14 residues in the CDR3. Here the CDR3 reads CASSEENGNQPQHF. CDR3 nucleotide sequence: TGTGCCAGCAGTGAAGAGAACGGGAATCAGCCCCAGCATTTT.

V gene TRBV6-2 or TRBV6-3 combines with J gene TRBJ2-5; D unclear. The CDR3 sequence is 14 residues long. CDR1 is MNHEY, CDR2 SVGEGT, per germline. V was shortened by 5 bases and J by 1 base, with 11 bases between the two germline ends. The DNA of the CDR3 is TGTGCCAGCAGTCCCCAGCGCCTCCAAGAGACCCAGTACTTC. Translated: CASSPQRLQETQYF.

This clone was seen at least ten times. V gene TRBV5-6 combines with J gene TRBJ1-5, with a tentative D call TRBD1 (5 bases). The germline gives CDR1 SGHDT, CDR2 YYEEEE. The ends were cut back, 4 bases at V and 4 bases at J, with 9 bases in the middle. The CDR3 runs 13 residues. The CDR3 loop reads CASSDSRNQPQHF. The CDR3 DNA reads TGTGCCAGCAGCGACAGTAGGAATCAGCCCCAGCATTTT.

This clone has more than one count but fewer than ten. The rearrangement uses TRBV7-6 and TRBJ1-1, with 7 bases fitting TRBD1. CDR1 and CDR2 (germline): SGHVS, FNYEAQ. The CDR3 extends over 15 amino acids. J gave up 2 bases and V 1 base, and 4 bases lay outside the gene matches. CDR3 protein: CASSLGRTGNTEAFF. CDR3 DNA sequence: TGTGCCAGCAGCTTAGGGAGGACAGGAAACACTGAAGCTTTCTTT.

The chain couples TRBV5-6 to TRBJ1-6; the D gene is possibly TRBD1 (5 bases). V dropped 2 bases and J dropped 8 bases, with 14 bases sitting between them. Germline CDR1 reads SGHDT; CDR2 reads YYEEEE. The CDR3 spans 15 residues. CDR3 sequence: CASSFYGGGYSPLHF. In DNA form, the CDR3 reads TGTGCCAGCAGCTTCTACGGGGGAGGGTATTCACCCCTCCACTTT.

V usage is TRBV5-4 and J usage is TRBJ2-1; no clear D gene. CDR1 is SGHNT, CDR2 YYREEE, per germline (reference sequence). The CDR3 is 12 amino acids. V lost 3 bases, J lost 10 bases, and 11 bases lay in between. The CDR3 sequence is CASSSPLEEQFF. The CDR3 DNA is TGTGCCAGCAGCTCCCCCCTGGAGGAGCAGTTCTTC.

The chain carries TRBV7-6 and TRBJ2-7, with 7 bases fitting TRBD1. The CDR3 is 13 residues long. Germline V CDR1 and CDR2: SGHVS, FNYEAQ. Trimming took 5 bases from V and 5 from J; bases not matched to a gene: 6. The CDR3, as DNA: TGTGCCAGCAGCCGGCGACAGGGAAACGAGCAGTACTTC. This gives the protein CASSRRQGNEQYF.

This sequence joins TRBV30 and TRBJ1-1; 8 bases align to TRBD1. With V trimmed by 1 base and J by 0 bases, 7 bases remained unmatched. Germline V CDR1 and CDR2: GTSNPN, SVGIG (reference sequence). The CDR3 is 16 amino acids. The CDR3 here is CAWSGRTGSMNTEAFF. CDR3 DNA: TGTGCCTGGAGTGGTAGGACAGGGTCGATGAACACTGAAGCTTTCTTT.

The chain couples TRBV5-1 to TRBJ2-7; TRBD1 matches at 7 bases. V lost 3 bases to trimming and J lost 5 bases; unmatched junction nucleotides: 8. From germline, CDR1 is SGHRS and CDR2 YFSETQ. This CDR3 has 14 amino acids. CDR3 sequence (DNA): TGCGCCAGCAGCTCGACCGACAGGGCAGACGAGCAGTACTTC. Translating it yields CASSSTDRADEQYF.

J is TRBJ1-3 and V is TRBV4-2, with TRBD1 as a possible D gene (5 bases). V lost 0 bases to trimming and J lost 7 bases, with 13 bases between them. This CDR3 spans 15 amino acids. Germline-derived CDR1 and CDR2 are LGHNA and YNFKEQ. CDR3 sequence reads: CASSQDRTRANTIYF. In DNA form, the CDR3 reads TGTGCCAGCAGCCAAGACCGGACACGGGCGAACACCATATATTTT.

This chain uses TRBV14 with TRBJ2-5; 11 nucleotides agree with TRBD2. The V gene end was trimmed by 3 bases and the J gene end by 2 bases; junction bases not matched to a gene: 8. Germline loops: CDR1 SGHDN, CDR2 FVKESK. The CDR3 spans 17 residues. CDR3 sequence (DNA): TGTGCCAGCAGCCAGCGAACTAGCGGGGGACGTCAAGAGACCCAGTACTTC. Residues: CASSQRTSGGRQETQYF. The full variable domain, its missing parts supplied by reference TRBV14 and TRBJ2-5, is EAGVTQFPSHSVIEKGQTVTLRCDPISGHDNLYWYRRVMGKEIKFLLHFVKESKQDESGMPNNRFLAERTGGTYSTLKVQPAELEDSGVYFCASSQRTSGGRQETQYFGPGTRLLVL.

The CDR3: CASSLGGTTQNIQYF. CDR3 bases: TGTGCCAGCAGCTTAGGGGGGACAACCCAAAACATTCAGTACTTC. The chain uses TRBV7-2 and TRBJ2-4, with D possibly being TRBD1 (6 bases). CDR3 size: 15 residues. Trimming left V 1 base short and J 5 bases short, with 12 bases between. Germline CDR1 reads SGHTA; CDR2 reads FQGNSA.